Each of the 24 T cell receptor beta chains below was sequenced from the same sample in a study of CD4 T cells in relation to SARS-CoV-2 and coronaviruses. These receptors have no known antigen. TCRdb keeps only in-frame clones here, not all; method: immunoSEQ multiplex PCR. Of some 30,000 clones in the sample, about 76% were seen once. Sequenced material: memory CD4+ T cells from PBMCs, cultured in vitro. These receptors all come from an adult with COVID-19.

This clone was seen only once. The chain recombines TRBV29-1 with TRBJ2-5; TRBD2 might be the D (5 bases). The CDR3 has 13 residues. Trimming removed 3 bases at V and 5 bases at J, with 13 bases between. Germline lookup yields CDR1 SQVTM and CDR2 ANQGSEA. The CDR3 DNA sequence: TGCAGCGTTGATCGTGGAGGAAGGGAGACCCAGTACTTC. Residues: CSVDRGGRETQYF.

This rearrangement joins TRBV7-9 to TRBJ2-3, with D perhaps TRBD1 (5 bases). The length of the CDR3 is 15 residues. The V gene's germline CDR1 is SEHNR and CDR2 FQNEAQ (reference sequence). The ends were cut back, 5 bases at V and 0 bases at J, with 12 bases in the middle. The CDR3 region is CASSPTGSSTDTQYF. The CDR3 bases are TGTGCCAGCAGCCCAACAGGATCTAGCACAGATACGCAGTATTTT.

The chain has TRBV5-1 and TRBJ2-7, with 9 nucleotides matching TRBD1. The CDR3 contains 16 residues. With 2 bases clipped from V and 7 bases from J, the junction kept 13 bases outside the gene matches. The germline gives CDR1 SGHRS, CDR2 YFSETQ. This chain's CDR3 is CASSFTGGGHPREQYF. The CDR3 DNA follows: TGCGCCAGCAGCTTTACAGGGGGCGGGCATCCTAGGGAGCAGTACTTC.

V gene TRBV7-2 combines with J gene TRBJ1-2; perhaps TRBD1 as D (6 bases). V lost 3 bases, J lost 6 bases, and 20 bases lay in between. This CDR3 region has 16 residues. Looked up from germline, CDR1 is SGHTA and CDR2 is FQGNSA. CDR3 nucleotide sequence: TGTGCCAGCAGCTTCTCAGTACAGGGTGCGAGGGATGGCTACACCTTC. The encoded protein is CASSFSVQGARDGYTF.

The genes are TRBV6-5 and TRBJ2-7, with 12 nucleotides matching TRBD2. The germline V gene encodes CDR1 MNHEY and CDR2 SVGAGI. The junction had 5 bases not matched to a gene; V was cut back by 6 bases and J by 5 bases. The CDR3 has 14 residues. This chain's CDR3 is CASSLAGGPHEQYF. CDR3 in DNA: TGTGCCAGCAGCCTAGCGGGAGGGCCCCACGAGCAGTACTTC.

In its sample, this clone was seen once. The V call is TRBV28, the J call TRBJ1-4; possibly TRBD1 for D (6 bases). The CDR3 has 15 residues. Germline-derived CDR1 and CDR2 are MDHEN and SYDVKM. Trimming stripped 2 bases from V and 2 bases from J, with 9 bases between. The CDR3 is CASSLGQSTNEKLFF. The DNA of the CDR3 is TGTGCCAGCAGTTTAGGACAGTCCACTAATGAAAAACTGTTTTTT.

The V and J genes are TRBV3-1 (or the pseudogene TRBV3-2) and TRBJ1-1; D remains unclear. The germline gives CDR1 LGHDT, CDR2 YNNKEL (reference sequence). V was shortened by 4 bases and J by 2 bases, with 11 bases between the two germline ends. CDR3 length: 14 residues. The CDR3 DNA reads TGTGCCAGCAGCCGAGCGGGCTCCAACACTGAAGCTTTCTTT. It yields the protein CASSRAGSNTEAFF.

The chain employs TRBV18 and TRBJ2-6; D might be TRBD1 or TRBD2, each matching 6 bases. Between the trimmed V and J ends, which lost 1 base and 0 bases, there was a span of 16 bases. Germline CDR1 is KGHSH and CDR2 is LQKENI. This CDR3 has 19 amino acids. The CDR3 loop is CASSPRGATSPSGANVLTF. In DNA form, the CDR3 reads TGTGCCAGCTCACCACGGGGGGCTACCTCCCCCTCTGGGGCCAACGTCCTGACTTTC. The whole variable domain, filled in from reference TRBV18 and TRBJ2-6, reads NAGVMQNPRHLVRRRGQEARLRCSPMKGHSHVYWYRQLPEEGLKFMVYLQKENIIDESGMPKERFSAEFPKEGPSILRIQQVVRGDSAAYFCASSPRGATSPSGANVLTFGAGSRLTVL.

The chain has TRBV28 and TRBJ1-2; weak D call: TRBD1 (5 bases). The CDR3 totals 13 residues. Trimming cost V 3 bases and J 7 bases, with 12 bases left between them. The germline gives CDR1 MDHEN, CDR2 SYDVKM. The CDR3: CASSLEGRVGYTF. The CDR3 DNA is TGTGCCAGCAGTTTGGAGGGGAGGGTTGGCTACACCTTC.

The chain employs TRBV6-5 and TRBJ2-1; 11 positions match TRBD1. Germline values: CDR1 MNHEY, CDR2 SVGAGI. Trimming cost V 8 bases and J 6 bases; bases outside gene matches: 0. This CDR3 spans 12 amino acids. The DNA for the CDR3 is TGTGCCAGCGGGACAGGGGGCAATGAGCAGTTCTTC. Protein sequence: CASGTGGNEQFF.

This clone was observed a handful of times. J is TRBJ1-4 and V is TRBV28; D gene uncertain. The CDR3 sequence is 12 residues long. Germline V gives CDR1 MDHEN, CDR2 SYDVKM. Trimming shortened V by 8 bases and J by 15 bases, and 19 bases separated the two germline ends. CDR3 sequence (DNA): TGTGCCAGCGAAACGTCAGCTCGGATGGTGTTTTTT. Translating gives CASETSARMVFF.

The chain employs TRBV28 and TRBJ1-4, with D possibly TRBD1 on 5 matching bases. Germline V gives CDR1 MDHEN, CDR2 SYDVKM. V was trimmed by 6 bases and J by 8 bases, leaving 16 bases between them. The CDR3 has 14 residues. CDR3 sequence (DNA): TGTGCCAGCAGCCCGAGTACGGGGCGAGAAAAACTGTTTTTT. Its protein product is CASSPSTGREKLFF.

The J gene is TRBJ1-1, the V gene TRBV2; D may be TRBD1 (6 bases). Germline CDR1 reads SNHLY; CDR2 reads FYNNEI. CDR3 length equals 12 residues. The V and J ends lost 11 bases and 3 bases respectively, with 13 bases between them. The CDR3 sequence: CAGRTDYTEAFF. CDR3 DNA sequence: TGTGCCGGACGGACAGATTACACTGAAGCTTTCTTT. Full variable domain (missing parts from reference TRBV2 and TRBJ1-1): EPEVTQTPSHQVTQMGQEVILRCVPISNHLYFYWYRQILGQKVEFLVSFYNNEISEKSEIFDDQFSVERPDGSNFTLKIRSTKLEDSAMYFCAGRTDYTEAFFGQGTRLTVV.

This clone was seen a single time. The chain couples TRBV28 to TRBJ1-1; the D gene is possibly TRBD1 (6 bases). Trimming removed 2 bases at V and 4 bases at J, with 11 bases between. Germline assignment: CDR1 MDHEN and CDR2 SYDVKM. The CDR3 covers 14 residues. The CDR3, as DNA: TGTGCCAGCAGTTTAAACAGGGTGGGCACTGAAGCTTTCTTT. This codes for CASSLNRVGTEAFF. Using reference TRBV28 and TRBJ1-1 for the parts outside the CDR3, the full variable domain is DVKVTQSSRYLVKRTGEKVFLECVQDMDHENMFWYRQDPGLGLRLIYFSYDVKMKEKGDIPEGYSVSREKKERFSLILESASTNQTSMYLCASSLNRVGTEAFFGQGTRLTVV.

The chain is built from TRBV6-2 or TRBV6-3 and TRBJ2-7; 8 bases map to TRBD2. V was pared by 5 bases and J by 0 bases, with 3 bases of the junction left unmatched. Germline values: CDR1 MNHEY, CDR2 SVGEGT. This CDR3 comprises 14 residues. This CDR3 reads CASSRGGSSYEQYF. In DNA, the CDR3 is TGTGCCAGCAGTCGCGGGGGGAGCTCCTACGAGCAGTACTTC.

This chain connects TRBV14 to TRBJ2-6; possibly TRBD2 for D (5 bases). The CDR3 is 16 amino acids. Per germline, CDR1 SGHDN and CDR2 FVKESK. V lost 0 bases and J lost 2, with 8 bases in between. CDR3 sequence: CASSQDRGTGANVLTF. In DNA form, the CDR3 reads TGTGCCAGCAGCCAAGATAGAGGGACTGGGGCCAACGTCCTGACTTTC.

The chain links TRBV9 to TRBJ2-5, with 12 bases fitting TRBD2. CDR1 and CDR2 (germline): SGDLS, YYNGEE. CDR3 length: 14 residues. The V and J ends lost 3 bases and 5 bases, in that order; junction bases with no gene match: 2. The CDR3 region is CASSGTSGIETQYF. For the CDR3, the DNA is TGTGCCAGCAGCGGGACTAGCGGGATTGAGACCCAGTACTTC.

This clone was recorded a few times. J is TRBJ2-1 and V is TRBV18; D perhaps matches TRBD1 (6 bases). This CDR3 region has 13 residues. V lost 2 bases, J lost 9 bases, and 11 bases lay in between. Germline V gene lookup returns CDR1 KGHSH and CDR2 LQKENI. The CDR3 is CASSPRGYGEQFF. The CDR3 DNA reads as TGTGCCAGCTCACCAAGGGGGTATGGTGAGCAGTTCTTC.

The genes are TRBV7-2 and TRBJ2-1; 8 nucleotides match TRBD2. CDR3 length: 15 residues. J lost 5 bases, V lost 5 bases, and 8 bases had no gene match. Per the germline V gene, CDR1 is SGHTA and CDR2 is FQGNSA. DNA of the CDR3: TGTGCCAGCAGCCAAAACTCGGGACTAGACAATGAGCAGTTCTTC. Its protein product is CASSQNSGLDNEQFF.

The rearrangement uses TRBV7-3 and TRBJ2-1, with TRBD2 identical over 10 bases. Germline CDR1 and CDR2: SGHTA and FQGTGA. The CDR3 loop spans 16 amino acids. Losses at the gene ends were 5 bases for V and 3 bases for J; bases not matched to a gene: 7. The CDR3 coding sequence is TGTGCCAGCAGCAACATACTAGCGGGGAGCTACAATGAGCAGTTCTTC. Amino acids: CASSNILAGSYNEQFF.

In this sample, this clone turned up a few times. The V gene is TRBV28, the J gene TRBJ2-7, with D hard to call. There are 12 residues in the CDR3. The V and J ends lost 6 bases and 3 bases respectively, with 9 bases between them. CDR1 and CDR2 (germline): MDHEN, SYDVKM. The CDR3 bases are TGTGCCAGCAGGGAACGGAACTACGAGCAGTACTTC. It is translated as CASRERNYEQYF.

This clone came up once. The chain uses TRBV24-1 and TRBJ1-2; D gene uncertain. The germline V gene has CDR1 KGHDR and CDR2 SFDVKD. This CDR3 has 14 amino acids. V lost 2 bases and J lost 0, with 6 bases in between. Here the CDR3 reads CATSDYDTNYGYTF. The CDR3 DNA reads TGTGCCACCAGTGATTATGACACTAACTATGGCTACACCTTC.

The chain combines TRBV28 with TRBJ1-4; 7 bases are a match to TRBD1. TRBJ2-2 matches the DNA end more closely, so the J call is doubtful. Looked up from germline, CDR1 is MDHEN and CDR2 is SYDVKM. The CDR3 covers 16 residues. CDR3 protein: CASSTPTGIRLGELFF. CDR3 DNA sequence: TGTGCCAGCAGTACCCCGACAGGGATTCGGTTGGGGGAGCTGTTTTTT.

A single count supports this clone. The V call is TRBV5-5, the J call TRBJ1-2, with D possibly TRBD1 on 6 matching bases. The V and J ends lost 3 bases and 1 base respectively, with 10 bases between them. CDR3 length: 14 residues. Germline CDR1 and CDR2: SGHKS and YYEKEE (reference sequence). CDR3 protein: CASSWGAHNYGYTF. CDR3 bases: TGTGCCAGCAGCTGGGGGGCACATAACTATGGCTACACCTTC.